This T cell receptor (beta chain) is from a study of cytomegalovirus exposure and HLA in healthy donors. As for the study in general: Sequencing of 150 million to 200 million T cells in an earlier analysis found 100 million to 140 million unique TCR beta sequences.

The PCR made use of 60 Vbeta and 13 Jbeta primers. Original processing methods: There were tens of millions of unique TCR beta chains by a later count, and some 12 million of them were shared. The data were produced by immunoSEQ multiplex PCR, yet TCRdb's version contains in-frame clones alone and is incomplete. V and J calls and clone size come straight from that table; D and trimming were deduced from the DNA. Of 150,000 to 170,000 clones listed, roughly 80% are singletons. Study findings and constraints: No immune exposure information besides CMV serostatus was available. Across donors, presence/absence analyses took sequencing depth to be roughly uniform.

Comments on this clone: What it binds is unknown.

Germline CDR1 reads GTSNPN; CDR2 reads SVGIG (reference sequence). The V and J ends lost 2 bases and 4 bases respectively, with 6 bases between them. The CDR3 runs 12 residues. The sequence came from a man aged 30 to 39 in good health and CMV-seropositive. V usage is TRBV30 and J usage is TRBJ1-5, with a weak D call TRBD1 (5 bases). The source material was PBMCs. DNA of the CDR3: TGTGCCTGGAGTCGGGGGAATCAGCCCCAGCATTTT. Translated: CAWSRGNQPQHF.